The 6 T cell receptor beta chains below were found in one sample sequenced in a study of naive and memory T cell subsets. Two oligonucleotides, mixed equimolar, formed the beta constant-region primer covering TRBC1 and TRBC2. Nested alpha and beta constant-region primers with the SP2 primer drove four PCR rounds on ligated cDNA. TCRdb re-derived calls from the UMI-ligation and nested PCR reads in MiXCR, one entry per CDR3 protein. The sample gives 2,600 or so distinct CDR3 sequences, around 4.9% of which show up once; 25% to 40% is in the top ten. Material: CD4+ TEMRA cells from blood. Regarding subset: effector memory re-expressing CD45RA, CD45RA+ CD27-. These receptor sequences come from a human donor in good health.

This clonotype has a count of ten or more. The chain recombines TRBV11-2 with TRBJ1-4, with 8 bases aligning to TRBD1. The CDR3 is made up of 15 amino acids. The V gene end was trimmed by 1 base and the J gene end by 5 bases; junction bases not matched to a gene: 3. In germline, CDR1 is SGHAT, CDR2 FQNNGV. The CDR3 spells CASSLGTGRNEKLFF. CDR3 in DNA: TGTGCCAGCAGCTTAGGGACAGGGAGGAATGAAAAACTGTTTTTT.

This clonotype was observed once. Since a much larger clone is just one base distant, this may be a read error. The V call is TRBV20-1, the J call TRBJ2-7; 11 bases fit TRBD2. The CDR3 length is 14 residues. The trim removed 5 bases at V and 6 bases at J, leaving 9 bases unmatched. CDR1 DFQATT and CDR2 SNEGSKA come from the germline V gene (reference sequence). The CDR3 DNA reads as TGCAGTGCTCCCACTAGCGGGGGAGCCGGCGAGCAGTACTTC. Translation gives CSAPTSGGAGEQYF.

This clonotype was detected many times. The rearrangement links TRBV25-1 to TRBJ2-3, with a tentative D call TRBD2 (7 bases). V lost 8 bases and J 1 base, leaving 19 bases between the germline ends. Germline values: CDR1 MGHDK, CDR2 SYGVNS. The CDR3 is 16 amino acids. DNA of the CDR3: TGTGCCAGCGGGGGGGCGGAGACAGGACGCACAGATACGCAGTATTTT. Translating it yields CASGGAETGRTDTQYF.

This chain uses TRBV7-2 with TRBJ2-7, with D perhaps given as TRBD1 or TRBD2 (6 bases each). Germline CDR1 SGHTA, CDR2 FQGNSA. The V and J ends lost 1 base and 9 bases respectively, with 19 bases between them. The CDR3 is made up of 15 amino acids. CDR3 sequence reads: CASSLEGGQRGGQYF. Written as DNA, the CDR3 is TGTGCCAGCAGCTTAGAGGGAGGCCAGCGAGGGGGGCAGTACTTC.

The sample holds many counts of this clonotype. The chain is built from TRBV4-2 and TRBJ2-7; tentatively, D is TRBD1 or TRBD2 (5 bases each). The length of the CDR3 is 15 residues. The ends were cut back, 1 base at V and 3 bases at J, with 13 bases in the middle. Germline-derived CDR1 and CDR2 are LGHNA and YNFKEQ. The CDR3 sequence is CASSQVGESHYEQYF. CDR3 coding DNA: TGTGCCAGCAGCCAAGTGGGGGAGTCGCACTACGAGCAGTACTTC.

This clonotype showed up many times. J is TRBJ1-1 and V is TRBV27; 7 bases match TRBD1. Looked up from germline, CDR1 is MNHEY and CDR2 is SMNVEV (reference sequence). V lost 7 bases and J lost 2; bases outside the gene matches: 22. CDR3 length equals 19 residues. The DNA of the CDR3 is TGTGCCAGCACCCTTAGGGGGCAGGGGCGGAGGAACCTAAACACTGAAGCTTTCTTT. Encoded protein: CASTLRGQGRRNLNTEAFF.